The 6 T cell receptor beta chains below all came from one sample that was sequenced in a study of shared clonotypes between healthy human individuals. Sequenced by immunoSEQ multiplex PCR; TCRdb stores in-frame clones only, minus some. The table has 550,000 to 750,000 clones, about 90% seen once; the top ten hold approximately 22%. Positive CCR7 selection of CD45RO-negative cells yielded the naive CD8 cells, and terminally differentiated effector memory CD45RA+ cells were excluded. Material: naive CD8+ T cells sorted from blood. The receptors were gathered from a man aged 30 to 39 in good health.

This chain joins TRBV2 and TRBJ1-1; D gene ambiguous. The CDR3 runs 10 residues. Germline V gene data show CDR1 as SNHLY and CDR2 as FYNNEI. Trimming took off 10 bases at V and 11 bases at J, with 14 bases between the two ends. The CDR3 nucleotides are TGTGCCACCATGGGAGGAGATGCTTTCTTT. Translation gives CATMGGDAFF.

The chain joins TRBV10-2 to TRBJ1-1; TRBD1 might be the D (5 bases). CDR1 and CDR2 (germline): WSHSY, SAAADI. The CDR3 covers 15 residues. V dropped 8 bases and J dropped 5 bases, with 21 bases sitting between them. The CDR3 DNA is TGCGCCAGCTGCTGGGGGGAGGGGCTGGGGACTGAAGCTTTCTTT. Protein sequence: CASCWGEGLGTEAFF.

The rearrangement uses TRBV27 and TRBJ2-2, with 7 bases that match TRBD1. The CDR3 is made up of 15 amino acids. After removal of 6 bases from V and 4 bases from J, the junction contained 8 bases not matched to a gene. The germline V gene has CDR1 MNHEY and CDR2 SMNVEV (reference sequence). CDR3 nucleotide sequence: TGTGCCAGCAGCCCACAGGGGTGGGGCACCGGGGAGCTGTTTTTT. Encoded protein: CASSPQGWGTGELFF.

The V call is TRBV29-1, the J call TRBJ2-1, with D unclear. This CDR3 has 14 amino acids. Trimming removed 7 bases at V and 0 bases at J, with 13 bases between. CDR1 is SQVTM and CDR2 is ANQGSEA in the germline V gene. The CDR3 spells CSGADLSSYNEQFF. The CDR3 region has the DNA TGCAGCGGGGCAGACTTGAGCTCCTACAATGAGCAGTTCTTC.

The rearrangement joins TRBV7-9 to TRBJ1-4, with TRBD1 as a possible D gene (6 bases). CDR1 is SEHNR, CDR2 FQNEAQ, per germline (reference sequence). The CDR3 has 17 amino acids. Between the trimmed V and J ends, which lost 7 bases and 4 bases, there was a span of 22 bases. CDR3 residues: CASTHVGGPRSNEKLFF. The CDR3 DNA follows: TGTGCCAGCACCCATGTGGGGGGCCCTCGGAGTAATGAAAAACTGTTTTTT.

The V gene is TRBV5-5, the J gene TRBJ2-3; 10 positions agree with TRBD2. V lost 0 bases to trimming and J lost 1 base; unmatched junction nucleotides: 11. There are 19 residues in the CDR3. The germline CDR1 and CDR2 sequences are SGHKS and YYEKEE (reference sequence). CDR3 coding DNA: TGTGCCAGCAGCTTGGCTCCTAGCGGGAGAAGCGTTGGCACAGATACGCAGTATTTT. As protein: CASSLAPSGRSVGTDTQYF.